This TCR beta chain was recorded in a study of liver allograft versus peripheral blood T cells. The wider study: Transplanted-liver T cell receptor repertoires were compared with recipients' peripheral blood repertoires. Study conclusions and caveats: Reportedly, liver allograft T cell receptor repertoires differed from peripheral blood ones.

This clonotype has at least ten counts. Its antigen is still unknown. One entry per CDR3 protein, called by TCRdb with MiXCR from the reads. Here the sample spans 8,000 or so distinct CDR3 sequences, roughly 15% being singletons. V was shortened by 5 bases and J by 14 bases, with 15 bases between the two germline ends. This CDR3 has 12 amino acids. Per the germline V gene, CDR1 is SEHNR and CDR2 is FQNEAQ (reference sequence). The clonotype comes from a human patient who had a liver transplant. Some T cells may be the graft donor's. The chain recombines TRBV7-9 with TRBJ1-4; D remains unclear. CDR3 DNA: TGTGCCAGCAGCCTATCGGAAACAAGCCTGTTTTTT. It encodes CASSLSETSLFF.